Below, 16 T cell receptor beta chains from the same sample are listed, as sequenced in a study of blood T cell repertoires in COVID-19 (dated by TCRdb to 2020 to 2021). Library preparation was by the immunoSEQ multiplex PCR assay. This is the immuneACCESS table as TCRdb keeps it, with only in-frame sequences that have V and J called. A part of the clones is gone; compared with another copy, unresolved V genes explain less than half, and the rest is unexplained. The table for this sample lists around 100,000 clones; 85% to 95% of them were counted only once. The top ten constitute 5% to 6% of the sample. Material: peripheral blood. The receptors come from a man aged 50-60 years with active COVID-19.

The gene calls are TRBV11-2 and TRBJ2-7, with 10 bases that match TRBD2. The germline V gene encodes CDR1 SGHAT and CDR2 FQNNGV. This CDR3 has 14 residues. J lost 7 bases, V lost 6 bases, and 9 bases had no gene match. The CDR3 sequence: CASRRLAGGIEQYF. CDR3 DNA: TGTGCCAGCAGGAGATTAGCGGGAGGTATTGAGCAGTACTTC. The complete variable domain, with remaining parts taken from reference TRBV11-2 and TRBJ2-7, reads EAGVAQSPRYKIIEKRQSVAFWCNPISGHATLYWYQQILGQGPKLLIQFQNNGVVDDSQLPKDRFSAERLKGVDSTLKIQPAKLEDSAVYLCASRRLAGGIEQYFGPGTRLTVT.

The chain is built from TRBV19 and TRBJ2-2; D perhaps matches TRBD2 (5 bases). Deletions cut 5 bases from V and 13 bases from J, with 14 bases between. From germline, CDR1 is LNHDA and CDR2 SQIVND (reference sequence). The CDR3 extends over 12 amino acids. CDR3 coding DNA: TGTGCCAGTAGTCACTCCTGGGAGACGCTGTTTTTT. Translating gives CASSHSWETLFF. The full variable domain, rest sourced from reference TRBV19 and TRBJ2-2, is DGGITQSPKYLFRKEGQNVTLSCEQNLNHDAMYWYRQDPGQGLRLIYYSQIVNDFQKGDIAEGYSVSREKKESFPLTVTSAQKNPTAFYLCASSHSWETLFFGEGSRLTVL.

The chain combines TRBV19 with TRBJ1-3; D is unclear. The length of the CDR3 is 13 residues. Trimming stripped 3 bases from V and 4 bases from J, with 7 bases between. Germline V lookup: CDR1 LNHDA, CDR2 SQIVND (reference sequence). The CDR3 bases are TGTGCCAGTAGTATGGAGATGGGAAACACCATATATTTT. It yields the protein CASSMEMGNTIYF.

This chain links TRBV6-4 with TRBJ2-1; 7 bases fit TRBD2. Germline values: CDR1 MRHNA, CDR2 SNTAGT. The CDR3 covers 11 residues. The CDR3 DNA follows: TGTGGGGGGGGGTACTACAATGAGCAGTTCTTC. The encoded protein is CGGGYYNEQFF.

The chain combines TRBV25-1 with TRBJ1-4; perhaps TRBD1 as D (6 bases). Germline V gene sequence: CDR1 MGHDK, CDR2 SYGVNS. The CDR3 consists of 15 residues. V was pared by 4 bases and J by 3 bases, with 12 bases between. CDR3 sequence (DNA): TGTGCCAGCAGTGTATTGGACAGTTCTAATGAAAAACTGTTTTTT. Amino acid sequence: CASSVLDSSNEKLFF.

V usage is TRBV4-1 and J usage is TRBJ2-5; 12 nucleotides match TRBD2. CDR1 and CDR2 (germline): MGHRA, YSYEKL. There are 22 residues in the CDR3. V lost 0 bases, J lost 2 bases, and 19 bases stayed unmatched. The CDR3 here is CASSQDLRPKGLAGRIQETQYF. CDR3 DNA: TGCGCCAGCAGCCAAGATCTTCGCCCAAAGGGACTAGCGGGTAGGATTCAAGAGACCCAGTACTTC.

The rearrangement links TRBV5-1 to TRBJ2-7; 10 nucleotides match TRBD2. The CDR3 loop spans 15 amino acids. The germline V gene has CDR1 SGHRS and CDR2 YFSETQ. V trimming: 4 bases; J trimming: 3 bases; junction bases outside the gene matches: 7. The CDR3 spells CASSAGTSDNYEQYF. Here the CDR3 DNA reads TGCGCCAGCAGCGCCGGGACTAGCGACAACTACGAGCAGTACTTC.

The chain has TRBV19 and TRBJ2-2, with 8 bases fitting TRBD1. CDR1 and CDR2 from the germline V gene are LNHDA and SQIVND (reference sequence). The CDR3 is 17 residues long. V shed 5 bases, J shed 3 bases, and the junction held 11 bases outside the gene matches. DNA for the CDR3: TGTGCCAGTAGTGGGAGGCAGGGGGCGTTTGACACCGGGGAGCTGTTTTTT. This codes for CASSGRQGAFDTGELFF.

The chain carries TRBV15 and TRBJ2-3; TRBD1 might be the D (6 bases). The CDR3 length is 16 residues. Trimming removed 4 bases at V and 4 bases at J, with 18 bases between. Germline V gives CDR1 LNHNV, CDR2 YYDKDF (reference sequence). CDR3 coding DNA: TGTGCCACCAGCATCCCCAGTGGGACAAGGGCAGATACGCAGTATTTT. This sequence encodes CATSIPSGTRADTQYF.

The rearrangement joins TRBV28 to TRBJ1-5; D is unclear. The CDR3 extends over 11 amino acids. Trimming pared 4 bases from V and 7 bases from J, leaving 5 bases between. In germline, CDR1 is MDHEN, CDR2 SYDVKM. The CDR3 region is CASSSEQPQHF. Written as DNA, the CDR3 is TGTGCCAGCAGTTCGGAGCAGCCCCAGCATTTT.

This chain links TRBV11-3 with TRBJ2-5; D perhaps matches TRBD2 (5 bases). Germline lookup yields CDR1 SGHNT and CDR2 YENEEA. V was cut by 1 base and J by 4 bases, with 16 bases left in between. The CDR3 has 16 residues. The CDR3: CASSLGSDGVRETQYF. CDR3 DNA sequence: TGTGCCAGCAGCTTAGGTTCGGACGGGGTTAGAGAGACCCAGTACTTC.

The rearrangement links TRBV4-2 to TRBJ2-7, with 8 nucleotides matching TRBD2. Trimming at V came to 4 bases and at J to 1 base, leaving 3 bases not matched to a gene. The CDR3 contains 14 residues. Germline V gene data show CDR1 as LGHNA and CDR2 as YNFKEQ. The CDR3 DNA reads as TGTGCCAGCAGCCCTGGGACTAGTTCCTACGAGCAGTACTTC. Its protein product is CASSPGTSSYEQYF.

The genes are TRBV6-7 and TRBJ1-3, with 11 bases lining up with TRBD1. TRBV6-7 is labeled an ORF, and its function is uncertain. The CDR3 sequence is 14 residues long. Trimming cost V 4 bases and J 7 bases; bases outside gene matches: 3. The CDR3 DNA sequence: TGTGCCAGCAGTTCCCGGGACAGGGGGAACACCATATATTTT. As protein: CASSSRDRGNTIYF.

This clone was observed a handful of times. The chain combines TRBV11-2 with TRBJ1-6; TRBD1 is a possible D gene (5 bases). CDR3 length: 13 amino acids. The ends were cut back, 5 bases at V and 6 bases at J, with 8 bases in the middle. CDR1 SGHAT and CDR2 FQNNGV come from the germline V gene. The CDR3 DNA follows: TGTGCCAGCAGCACAGACAGTAATTCACCCCTCCACTTT. It encodes CASSTDSNSPLHF. The entire variable domain, with the rest obtained from reference TRBV11-2 and TRBJ1-6, is as follows: EAGVAQSPRYKIIEKRQSVAFWCNPISGHATLYWYQQILGQGPKLLIQFQNNGVVDDSQLPKDRFSAERLKGVDSTLKIQPAKLEDSAVYLCASSTDSNSPLHFGNGTRLTVT.

The chain uses TRBV5-1 and TRBJ2-5, with D unresolved. V lost 4 bases, J lost 1 base, and 8 bases lay in between. The CDR3 contains 13 residues. Germline loops: CDR1 SGHRS, CDR2 YFSETQ. The CDR3 region has the DNA TGCGCCAGCAGCCCACTGGTCCAAGAGACCCAGTACTTC. Translating it yields CASSPLVQETQYF.

Only a few counts were recorded for this clone. V usage is TRBV6-1 and J usage is TRBJ1-5; D unresolved. V gave up 3 bases and J gave up 0 bases, with 12 bases separating them. The CDR3 runs 16 residues. Per the germline V gene, CDR1 is MNHNS and CDR2 is SASEGT. The CDR3: CASSDTKLYSNQPQHF. CDR3 nucleotide sequence: TGTGCCAGCAGTGACACTAAACTCTATAGCAATCAGCCCCAGCATTTT.